This T cell receptor (beta chain) was obtained from a study of beta chain features in type 1 diabetes. General study findings and limits: PCR may have favored shorter templates equally in patients and controls.

Expressed TCRB transcripts were sequenced because the entire RNA isolate underwent reverse transcription. Repertoires were generated with immunoSEQ multiplex PCR, while TCRdb's copy carries only in-frame clones and drops some. The data hold 620,000 or so clones, with roughly 16% observed a single time. Looked up from germline, CDR1 is SGDLS and CDR2 is YYNGEE. The CDR3 length is 13 residues. V was pared by 5 bases and J by 0 bases, with 5 bases between. This clone showed up just a few times. Antigen specificity is unknown. Sequenced sample: naive CD4+ T cells from blood. The TCR originated in a man aged 18 to 30 in good health. The gene calls are TRBV9 and TRBJ1-4; D ambiguous. The CDR3 coding sequence is TGTGCCAGCAGAGGAGCAACTAATGAAAAACTGTTTTTT. Translated, it gives CASRGATNEKLFF.